This T cell receptor beta chain is from a study of blood T cell repertoires in COVID-19. Study information: Spain, Italy and the United States supplied samples that represented acute and convalescent COVID-19. Sample material is recorded as cDNA or gDNA derived from T cells, B-cell-depleted T cells, or PBMCs.

CDR1 SGHTA and CDR2 FQGNSA come from the germline V gene. Trimming took 4 bases from V and 0 from J; bases not matched to a gene: 6. This CDR3 is built from 15 residues. In the authors' methods: Scientists estimated how many nucleated cells there were by amplifying reference gene primers. TCRdb keeps only in-frame clones here, not all; method: immunoSEQ multiplex PCR. The V and J calls and clone size come from that table; D and trimming were worked out from the DNA. The repertoire includes about 46,000 clones, about nine tenths of them detected once, and 19% sits in the top ten. The chain has TRBV7-2 and TRBJ2-7; 7 positions match TRBD2. Source material: peripheral blood. This clonotype originated in a man between 65 and 85 years old with active COVID-19. The DNA for the CDR3 is TGTGCCAGCAGCTCCAGCGGGGCCCGCTCCTACGAGCAGTACTTC. Protein: CASSSSGARSYEQYF.